The T cell receptor beta chain described here comes from a study of blood T cell repertoires in COVID-19. Study overall: The United States, Italy and Spain were the sources of the acute and convalescent COVID-19 samples. The analysed material was cDNA or gDNA that came from T cells, B-cell-depleted T cells, or PBMCs.

Original handling: Cell counts per sample came from amplifying reference gene primers. Assay used: immunoSEQ multiplex PCR; TCRdb lists only in-frame clones, some missing. V, J and clone size derive from that table, while D and trimming were established from the DNA sequence. This sample yields a few hundred thousand clones, of which around 89% are seen a single time; approximately 7.2% belongs to the top ten. Germline V CDR1 and CDR2: SGHTS, YDEGEE. V was trimmed by 1 base and J by 0 bases, leaving 10 bases between them. CDR3 size: 16 residues. This sequence originates from a woman aged 30 to 39 who had recovered from COVID-19. The specimen was peripheral blood. The chain recombines TRBV5-8 with TRBJ1-4; D might be TRBD1 (5 bases). CDR3 amino acids: CASSLRGIATNEKLFF. In DNA form, the CDR3 reads TGTGCCAGCAGCTTGAGGGGTATTGCAACTAATGAAAAACTGTTTTTT.